Below are 17 T cell receptor beta chains sequenced from a single sample in a study of spatial heterogeneity in lung cancer. Study results and caveats: Expanded intratumoral alpha and beta TCR counts tracked tumor mutation counts.

Described time point: sample taken at primary tumor resection. TCRdb called the 5' RACE reads again in MiXCR, with one record for every CDR3 protein. This repertoire shows some 14,000 distinct CDR3 sequences, approximately 3% found once; its top ten account for 17%. The antigens for these receptors are not known. The sequencing used lung tumor tissue, collected at surgery. The receptors originated from a male donor with early-stage non-small cell lung cancer.

The V and J genes are TRBV28 and TRBJ2-2, with 11 bases identical to TRBD2. The length of the CDR3 is 15 residues. CDR1 and CDR2 (germline): MDHEN, SYDVKM. V lost 5 bases, J lost 5 bases, and 4 bases stayed unmatched. CDR3 in amino acids: CASSPRLAGTGELFF. CDR3 DNA: TGTGCCAGCAGTCCTCGACTAGCGGGGACCGGGGAGCTGTTTTTT.

The gene calls are TRBV5-1 and TRBJ2-7; 8 bases agree with TRBD1. J gave up 4 bases and V 4 bases, and 7 bases lay outside the gene matches. The CDR3 runs to 14 residues. CDR1 SGHRS and CDR2 YFSETQ come from the germline V gene. In nucleotides, the CDR3 is TGCGCCAGCAGCGGGGGACAGGAATATTACGAGCAGTACTTC. It translates to CASSGGQEYYEQYF.

This clonotype was observed many times. V gene TRBV10-3 combines with J gene TRBJ2-3; possible D gene TRBD2, 5 bases. CDR3 length equals 17 residues. The germline gives CDR1 ENHRY, CDR2 SYGVKD. V lost 4 bases to trimming and J lost 1 base, with 18 bases between them. CDR3 sequence: CAISATNGFGGTDTQYF. The CDR3 nucleotides read TGTGCCATCAGTGCCACGAACGGGTTCGGGGGCACAGATACGCAGTATTTT.

The table lists this clonotype with many counts. The rearrangement uses TRBV20-1 and TRBJ2-5, with 13 bases lining up with TRBD2. This CDR3 spans 17 amino acids. V lost 1 base to trimming and J lost 4 bases; unmatched junction nucleotides: 9. CDR1 and CDR2 (germline): DFQATT, SNEGSKA (reference sequence). The CDR3 region has the DNA TGCAGTGCTAGAGGTCTACTAGCGGGGGGGCTCTCAGAGACCCAGTACTTC. The encoded protein is CSARGLLAGGLSETQYF.

This clonotype came up many times. The chain carries TRBV20-1 and TRBJ2-3, with D possibly matching TRBD2 (5 bases). In germline, CDR1 is DFQATT, CDR2 SNEGSKA (reference sequence). Trimming cost V 3 bases and J 5 bases, with 15 bases left between them. The CDR3 consists of 14 residues. In DNA, the CDR3 is TGCAGTGCTAGGGAAGGAGCGGCGCTAGATACGCAGTATTTT. The encoded protein is CSAREGAALDTQYF.

This clonotype was found once. The germline gene is not matched at one end of the junction; a read error may be the cause. The CDR3 region is CASSPVVGPISGNTIYF. CDR3 sequence (DNA): TGTGCTAGCAGTCCCGTCGTCGGGCCCATTTCTGGAAACACCATATATTTT. The V and J genes are TRBV7-7 and TRBJ1-3; D not certain. The CDR3 is 17 amino acids. Germline V gives CDR1 SSHAT, CDR2 FNYEAQ (reference sequence).

This clonotype was recorded many times. The rearrangement joins TRBV6-5 to TRBJ2-5, with a tentative D call TRBD1 (5 bases). This CDR3 is 15 amino acids long. CDR1 MNHEY and CDR2 SVGAGI come from the germline V gene. With 5 bases removed from V and 7 bases from J, the gap between germline ends came to 20 bases. The DNA of the CDR3 is TGTGCCAGCAGTGCCAAAGGGCTGGGAAGGGGGACCCAGTACTTC. It is translated as CASSAKGLGRGTQYF.

This clonotype was counted ten times or more. This rearrangement joins TRBV7-2 to TRBJ2-3; D uncertain. CDR3 length equals 14 residues. Germline assignment: CDR1 SGHTA and CDR2 FQGNSA. The germline V and J ends were trimmed by 6 bases and 1 base, with 11 bases remaining between them. This chain's CDR3 is CASSTALGTDTQYF. The CDR3 DNA reads as TGTGCCAGCAGTACAGCCTTGGGCACAGATACGCAGTATTTT. Variable domain in full (rest from reference TRBV7-2 and TRBJ2-3): GAGVSQSPSNKVTEKGKDVELRCDPISGHTALYWYRQSLGQGLEFLIYFQGNSAPDKSGLPSDRFSAERTGGSVSTLTIQRTQQEDSAVYLCASSTALGTDTQYFGPGTRLTVL.

Ten or more counts support this clonotype. This sequence joins TRBV20-1 and TRBJ2-7, with D perhaps matching TRBD1 (6 bases). The CDR3 length is 13 residues. In germline, CDR1 is DFQATT, CDR2 SNEGSKA (reference sequence). The CDR3 is CSPERAGAYEQYF. The CDR3 DNA sequence: TGCAGCCCCGAGAGGGCAGGGGCCTACGAGCAGTACTTC.

This clonotype was seen many times. The rearrangement joins TRBV20-1 to TRBJ1-2; D unclear. Trimming shortened V by 0 bases and J by 6 bases, and 14 bases separated the two germline ends. CDR1 DFQATT and CDR2 SNEGSKA come from the germline V gene (reference sequence). The CDR3 has 14 residues. CDR3 bases: TGCAGTGCTAGAGATCGAAGGGTGTATGATGGCTACACCTTC. Translating it yields CSARDRRVYDGYTF.

Only a few counts were recorded for this clonotype. The J gene is TRBJ2-1, the V gene TRBV7-3; 7 bases align to TRBD1. V dropped 5 bases and J dropped 4; count of bases not matched to a gene: 8. Germline V CDR1 and CDR2: SGHTA, FQGTGA. The length of the CDR3 is 15 residues. The CDR3 DNA sequence: TGTGCCAGCAGCACTACAGGACAGGCGTACAATGAGCAGTTCTTC. This gives the protein CASSTTGQAYNEQFF.

Ten or more counts support this clonotype. The J gene is TRBJ2-5, the V gene TRBV6-5, with D possibly being TRBD2 (5 bases). The CDR3 consists of 14 residues. V dropped 2 bases and J dropped 5 bases, with 12 bases sitting between them. Looked up from germline, CDR1 is MNHEY and CDR2 is SVGAGI. CDR3: CASSYDLAAETQYF. The CDR3 region has the DNA TGTGCCAGCAGTTACGACCTAGCTGCGGAGACCCAGTACTTC.

This clonotype was seen repeatedly, ten times or more. The chain couples TRBV4-1 to TRBJ2-7; TRBD1 matches 7 bases. V trimming: 4 bases; J trimming: 5 bases; junction bases outside the gene matches: 8. This CDR3 has 14 residues. CDR1 is MGHRA and CDR2 is YSYEKL in the germline V gene. CDR3 residues: CASSPYDRDDEQYF. CDR3 DNA: TGCGCCAGCAGCCCCTACGACAGGGATGACGAGCAGTACTTC.

This clonotype showed up many times. The chain employs TRBV25-1 and TRBJ1-2, with a weak D call TRBD1 (5 bases). Per the germline V gene, CDR1 is MGHDK and CDR2 is SYGVNS. The V gene lost 3 bases and the J gene lost 4 bases, with 15 bases spanning the gap. The CDR3 consists of 15 residues. DNA of the CDR3: TGTGCCAGCAGTGACCGGGGCCGGGGGAGCTATGGCTACACCTTC. This encodes CASSDRGRGSYGYTF.

This clonotype is medium-sized. This chain connects TRBV20-1 to TRBJ2-5; the D gene could be TRBD1 or TRBD2 (6 bases each). Trimming removed 1 base from V and 5 bases from J, with 14 bases in between. This CDR3 has 14 residues. Per the germline V gene, CDR1 is DFQATT and CDR2 is SNEGSKA (reference sequence). The CDR3 loop is CSARGAGGEETQYF. CDR3 DNA sequence: TGCAGTGCTAGAGGGGCCGGGGGCGAGGAGACCCAGTACTTC.

This clonotype was seen at least ten times. This chain connects TRBV2 to TRBJ1-5; TRBD1 is a possible D gene (6 bases). Germline-derived CDR1 and CDR2 are SNHLY and FYNNEI. This CDR3 is built from 14 residues. V gave up 4 bases and J gave up 6 bases, with 13 bases separating them. CDR3 nucleotide sequence: TGTGCCAGCAGTGTCGACAGGAGGGGTCAGCCCCAGCATTTT. Its protein is CASSVDRRGQPQHF.

This clonotype was detected many times. The chain couples TRBV11-2 to TRBJ2-7; TRBD1 matches at 9 bases. The germline V gene has CDR1 SGHAT and CDR2 FQNNGV. This CDR3 is built from 16 residues. V shed 6 bases and J 7 bases; nucleotides not matched to a gene: 16. The CDR3 loop reads CASRRTGQGGPGEQYF. The CDR3 DNA follows: TGTGCCAGCAGACGGACGGGACAGGGCGGGCCAGGGGAGCAGTACTTC.